This TCR beta chain was found in a study of human T cells and chemical hapten exposure. The sample's time point: patch test 2, 6 weeks after DPC sensitization. Treatment denoted: therapeutic diphenylcyclopropenone sensitization with weekly scalp DPC. TCRdb redid the calling of the RACE reads with MiXCR, one entry per CDR3 protein. The data show a few hundred thousand distinct CDR3 sequences, over 6% seen once. This clonotype was counted a few times. The origin of this receptor is a young woman with alopecia areata. Some clones in this sample may be carry-over from other donors' samples. The sample here was whole blood, taken in connection with sensitization to the hapten diphenylcyclopropenone (DPC).

CDR3 in amino acids: CASSSVEKLFF. CDR3 nucleotide sequence: TGTGCCAGCAGCTCAGTAGAAAAACTGTTTTTT. The V and J genes are TRBV7-9 and TRBJ1-4; D not resolved. Germline CDR1 SEHNR, CDR2 FQNEAQ (reference sequence). This CDR3 is 11 amino acids long. Trimming left V 4 bases short and J 8 bases short, with 5 bases between.